This paragraph covers one T cell receptor beta chain sequence. Its antigen remains unknown. The data are from a study of T cells expressing NK-cell markers. About the study: Source material for TCR beta repertoires consisted of sorted CD3+CD56+NKG2C+, CD3+CD56+NKG2C- and CD3+CD56-NKG2C+ T cells. Study results and caveats: One observes that, in a handful of donors, these clonotypes were also the leading ones within the CD3+CD56-NKG2C+ fraction. CD8+ T cells in over 5 donors included dominant NKG2C+ clonotypes at roughly 1.0-7.0%.

CDR3 length: 17 amino acids. Per the germline V gene, CDR1 is SGHRS and CDR2 is YFSETQ. cDNA encoding TCR beta was synthesized via 5'RACE template switching incorporating UMIs. TCRdb processed the 5' RACE reads again and assigns one entry to each CDR3 protein, with no DNA. The table lists hundreds of thousands of distinct CDR3 sequences. The sample consisted of blood T cells: a sorted CD56 or NKG2C T cell subset, CD4+ or CD8+ T cells, or bulk PBMC T cells (not recorded which). The chain joins TRBV5-1 to TRBJ2-6. The TCR originated in a woman aged 18-70 years in good health. CDR3 sequence: CASSLEGRISGANVLTF.